These T cell receptor beta chains were read from a single sample in a study of T cells in Graves' hyperthyroidism and ophthalmopathy. TCRdb recomputed calls from the multiplex PCR reads with MiXCR, one row per CDR3 protein. The data show about half a million distinct CDR3 sequences, around 24% seen once. The source material was blood. The receptors were gathered from a woman aged 25 to 39 with Graves' ophthalmopathy. Both conserved end residues are part of each CDR3. Each record gives: D gene, V gene, clone size, J gene, CDR3 protein, CDR3 DNA. The D gene is left open where the match is weak. Expanded clones are given a class, and other clones once, few, many or no size at all.

d_call: TRBD1
v_call: TRBV5-1
clone_size: NA
j_call: TRBJ1-1
cdr3_aa: CASSPTARDRVTEAFF
cdr3_nt: TGCGCCAGCAGCCCCACGGCTAGGGACAGGGTAACTGAAGCTTTCTTT

d_call: NA
v_call: TRBV7-9
clone_size: many
j_call: TRBJ2-7
cdr3_aa: CASSSRTAQYYEQYF
cdr3_nt: TGTGCCAGCAGCTCCAGGACAGCCCAATACTACGAGCAGTACTTC

d_call: NA
v_call: TRBV4-1
clone_size: few
j_call: TRBJ1-5
cdr3_aa: CASNAGPNQPQHF
cdr3_nt: TGCGCCAGCAATGCAGGGCCTAATCAGCCCCAGCATTTT

d_call: NA
v_call: TRBV30
clone_size: NA
j_call: TRBJ1-3
cdr3_aa: CAWSVFRSSGNTIYF
cdr3_nt: TGTGCCTGGAGTGTATTCCGGAGTTCGGGAAACACCATATATTTT

d_call: TRBD2
v_call: TRBV15
clone_size: NA
j_call: TRBJ2-7
cdr3_aa: CATSSGGLAGDEQYF
cdr3_nt: TGTGCCACCAGCAGCGGTGGACTAGCGGGGGACGAGCAGTACTTC

d_call: NA
v_call: TRBV28
clone_size: many
j_call: TRBJ1-3
cdr3_aa: CASRDQTGNGNTIYF
cdr3_nt: TGTGCCAGCAGGGACCAAACAGGAAATGGAAACACCATATATTTT

d_call: NA
v_call: TRBV3-1
clone_size: few
j_call: TRBJ1-2
cdr3_aa: CASSRGRNYGYTF
cdr3_nt: TGTGCCAGCAGCCGGGGTAGGAACTATGGCTACACCTTC

d_call: NA
v_call: TRBV6-2/TRBV6-3
clone_size: NA
j_call: TRBJ1-1
cdr3_aa: CASSHRGSVNTEAFF
cdr3_nt: TGTGCCAGCAGTCATCGGGGGTCCGTAAACACTGAAGCTTTCTTT

d_call: NA
v_call: TRBV30
clone_size: many
j_call: TRBJ2-2
cdr3_aa: CAGDQEGTGELFF
cdr3_nt: TGTGCCGGAGACCAGGAGGGCACCGGGGAGCTGTTTTTT

d_call: NA
v_call: TRBV29-1
clone_size: many
j_call: TRBJ2-7
cdr3_aa: CSVEQGNREQYF
cdr3_nt: TGCAGCGTAGAACAGGGTAACCGCGAGCAGTACTTC

d_call: TRBD1
v_call: TRBV28
clone_size: many
j_call: TRBJ2-2
cdr3_aa: CASSFGTGRITGELFF
cdr3_nt: TGTGCCAGCAGTTTCGGGACAGGTCGGATCACCGGGGAGCTGTTTTTT

d_call: NA
v_call: TRBV27
clone_size: few
j_call: TRBJ2-7
cdr3_aa: CASSARAIGYEQYF
cdr3_nt: TGTGCCAGCAGTGCCAGGGCGATTGGCTACGAGCAGTACTTC

d_call: TRBD1
v_call: TRBV29-1
clone_size: many
j_call: TRBJ1-5
cdr3_aa: CSVGSGQGYQPQHF
cdr3_nt: TGCAGCGTTGGGTCGGGACAGGGTTATCAGCCCCAGCATTTT

d_call: TRBD2
v_call: TRBV2
clone_size: few
j_call: TRBJ2-7
cdr3_aa: CASSEPGRAFKDEQYF
cdr3_nt: TGTGCCAGCAGTGAACCCGGGAGGGCCTTCAAGGACGAGCAGTACTTC

d_call: NA
v_call: TRBV6-2/TRBV6-3
clone_size: many
j_call: TRBJ1-2
cdr3_aa: CASSSFAGELYGYTF
cdr3_nt: TGTGCCAGCAGTTCGTTCGCAGGAGAACTCTATGGCTACACCTTC

d_call: NA
v_call: TRBV28
clone_size: many
j_call: TRBJ2-7
cdr3_aa: CASSRQEGYEQYF
cdr3_nt: TGTGCCAGCAGCCGACAGGAGGGCTACGAGCAGTACTTC

d_call: TRBD1
v_call: TRBV19
clone_size: many
j_call: TRBJ2-5
cdr3_aa: CASRTGAGQETQYF
cdr3_nt: TGTGCCAGTAGGACAGGGGCAGGGCAAGAGACCCAGTACTTC

d_call: TRBD2
v_call: TRBV7-8
clone_size: NA
j_call: TRBJ2-7
cdr3_aa: CASSLWMAGGSSSYEQYF
cdr3_nt: TGTGCCAGCAGCTTATGGATGGCGGGGGGATCAAGCTCCTACGAGCAGTACTTC

d_call: NA
v_call: TRBV6-2/TRBV6-3
clone_size: NA
j_call: TRBJ1-5
cdr3_aa: CASSSQDLPSNQPQHF
cdr3_nt: TGTGCCAGCAGTTCGCAGGATCTACCTAGCAATCAGCCCCAGCATTTT

d_call: NA
v_call: TRBV29-1
clone_size: many
j_call: TRBJ1-2
cdr3_aa: CSGGESGGYGYTF
cdr3_nt: TGCAGCGGAGGGGAGTCCGGGGGGTATGGCTACACCTTC

d_call: NA
v_call: TRBV28
clone_size: few
j_call: TRBJ2-5
cdr3_aa: CASSWIMWSAAQETQYF
cdr3_nt: TGTGCCAGCAGTTGGATAATGTGGTCGGCGGCCCAAGAGACCCAGTACTTC

d_call: NA
v_call: TRBV27
clone_size: many
j_call: TRBJ1-2
cdr3_aa: CASGGVGSGYGYTF
cdr3_nt: TGTGCCAGCGGAGGAGTGGGGTCAGGCTATGGCTACACCTTC

d_call: NA
v_call: TRBV27
clone_size: many
j_call: TRBJ1-2
cdr3_aa: CASSLTGFYGYTF
cdr3_nt: TGTGCCAGCAGTTTGACGGGTTTTTACGGCTACACCTTC

d_call: NA
v_call: TRBV10-1
clone_size: few
j_call: TRBJ2-2
cdr3_aa: CASSDSSANTGELFF
cdr3_nt: TGCGCCAGCAGTGATTCTAGCGCTAACACCGGGGAGCTGTTTTTT

d_call: NA
v_call: TRBV6-2/TRBV6-3
clone_size: many
j_call: TRBJ1-5
cdr3_aa: CASGGGTGNQPQHF
cdr3_nt: TGTGCCAGCGGAGGAGGGACTGGCAATCAGCCCCAGCATTTT

d_call: NA
v_call: TRBV6-1
clone_size: NA
j_call: TRBJ2-7
cdr3_aa: CASSVRHFEQYF
cdr3_nt: TGTGCCAGCAGTGTCCGACACTTCGAGCAGTACTTC

d_call: NA
v_call: TRBV3-1
clone_size: few
j_call: TRBJ2-5
cdr3_aa: CASSLARALETQYF
cdr3_nt: TGTGCCAGCAGCCTAGCCAGGGCCTTGGAGACCCAGTACTTC

d_call: NA
v_call: TRBV20-1
clone_size: many
j_call: TRBJ1-1
cdr3_aa: CSAKPRGTEAFF
cdr3_nt: TGCAGTGCTAAACCCAGGGGTACTGAAGCTTTCTTT

d_call: NA
v_call: TRBV20-1
clone_size: many
j_call: TRBJ2-2
cdr3_aa: CSARPNQRGANTGELFF
cdr3_nt: TGCAGTGCTCGACCGAATCAAAGGGGGGCGAACACCGGGGAGCTGTTTTTT

d_call: TRBD1
v_call: TRBV2
clone_size: NA
j_call: TRBJ2-5
cdr3_aa: CASRGTGPETQYF
cdr3_nt: TGTGCCAGCAGAGGGACAGGCCCAGAGACCCAGTACTTC

d_call: NA
v_call: TRBV10-3
clone_size: few
j_call: TRBJ2-5
cdr3_aa: CATRDSQETQYF
cdr3_nt: TGTGCCACCCGGGACTCCCAAGAGACCCAGTACTTC

d_call: NA
v_call: TRBV12-3/TRBV12-4
clone_size: few
j_call: TRBJ1-1
cdr3_aa: CASSLFRRRGTEAFF
cdr3_nt: TGTGCCAGCAGCCTCTTTCGGAGGAGGGGCACTGAAGCTTTCTTT

d_call: NA
v_call: TRBV6-5
clone_size: many
j_call: TRBJ2-3
cdr3_aa: CASSYGAGSTDTQYF
cdr3_nt: TGTGCCAGCAGTTACGGGGCGGGGAGCACAGATACGCAGTATTTT

d_call: NA
v_call: TRBV4-1
clone_size: NA
j_call: TRBJ2-2
cdr3_aa: CASSQEVQGPGELFF
cdr3_nt: TGCGCCAGCAGCCAAGAGGTTCAGGGGCCCGGGGAGCTGTTTTTT

d_call: TRBD1
v_call: TRBV30
clone_size: NA
j_call: TRBJ2-7
cdr3_aa: CAWSSPGQGSYEQYF
cdr3_nt: TGTGCCTGGAGTTCGCCGGGACAGGGGTCCTACGAGCAGTACTTC